This is a list of T cell receptor beta chains from one sample in a study of lymphopenia after photon versus proton radiotherapy. This table comes from immunoSEQ multiplex PCR, and its TCRdb copy is limited to in-frame clones, with some not included. The data hold about 45,000 clones, with about 85% observed a single time. The sample here was peripheral blood, taken from a patient treated with photon-based radiotherapy. These receptor sequences come from a man aged 35 to 55 with gastric cancer. The CDR3 runs from the conserved cysteine through the conserved F or W. The D gene is left open where the match is weak. The listing skips clone size in some rows; elsewhere it reads once, few, many or a size class.

clone size | J gene | V gene | D gene | CDR3 DNA | CDR3 protein
. | TRBJ1-2 | TRBV30 | TRBD1 | TGTGCCTGGAGGACAGGGCTGGGCGGCTACACCTTC | CAWRTGLGGYTF
. | TRBJ2-3 | TRBV7-9 | . | TGTGCCAGCAGCTACTTGCAGGGGGGAGCAGATACGCAGTATTTT | CASSYLQGGADTQYF
once | TRBJ1-5 | TRBV7-9 | . | TGTGCCAGCAGCTTAGCTCAGAATCAGCCCCAGCATTTT | CASSLAQNQPQHF
. | TRBJ2-7 | TRBV4-3 | . | TGCGCCAGCAGCGAAGGATCGACAGGTACCTACGAGCAGTACTTC | CASSEGSTGTYEQYF
. | TRBJ1-4 | TRBV29-1 | . | TGCAGCGCCCAGGCGGATGAAAAACTGTTTTTT | CSAQADEKLFF
. | TRBJ2-2 | TRBV6-1 | . | TGTGCCAGCACGACAGTGCCTCCGACCGGGGAGCTGTTTTTT | CASTTVPPTGELFF
. | TRBJ2-7 | TRBV7-8 | TRBD1 | TGTGCCAGCAGCTGGGACAGGTTCACCTACGAGCAGTACTTC | CASSWDRFTYEQYF
. | TRBJ1-2 | TRBV5-6 | . | TGTGCCAGCAGCCTTGGTGGCAGGGGTGGAGGCTACACCTTC | CASSLGGRGGGYTF
. | TRBJ1-6 | TRBV7-2 | . | TGTGCCAGCAGCCCCTTGGGGAATTCACCCCTCCACTTT | CASSPLGNSPLHF
. | TRBJ2-7 | TRBV20-1 | TRBD2 | TGCAGTGCTAGAGAGCGGGGGGAGCAGTACTTC | CSARERGEQYF
. | TRBJ1-1 | TRBV5-4 | . | TGTGCCAGCAGCTTATTCGGAACGGAAGCTTTCTTT | CASSLFGTEAFF
once | TRBJ2-7 | TRBV4-2 | . | TGTGCCAGCAGCCAAGATCTCATAGGGGTAGACTACGAGCAGTACTTC | CASSQDLIGVDYEQYF
once | TRBJ1-6 | TRBV19 | . | TGTGCCAGTAGTATTCCAGGACATAATTCACCCCTCCACTTT | CASSIPGHNSPLHF
. | TRBJ1-5 | TRBV19 | . | TGTGCCAGTAGTATTTGGGCCAAGGGGTATCAGCCCCAGCATTTT | CASSIWAKGYQPQHF
. | TRBJ2-5 | TRBV10-3 | . | TGTGCCATCAACGCACGGACAGAAGAGACCCAGTACTTC | CAINARTEETQYF
. | TRBJ1-4 | TRBV20-1 | . | TGCAGTGCTAGTCGCAATGAAAAACTGTTTTTT | CSASRNEKLFF
. | TRBJ1-1 | TRBV5-4 | . | TGTGCCAGCAGAGCTGAAGCTTTCTTT | CASRAEAFF
. | TRBJ2-2 | TRBV6-6 | . | TGTGCCAGCAGACAGGCCATAGGGCCCGGGGAGCTGTTTTTT | CASRQAIGPGELFF
. | TRBJ1-5 | TRBV30 | TRBD1 | TGTGCCTGGAGTTCCCAGGACAGGGGGCTTCAGCCCCAGCATTTT | CAWSSQDRGLQPQHF
. | TRBJ2-2 | TRBV7-2 | TRBD2 | TGTGCCAGCAGCTTGACGGGGGGGTCCCACACCGGGGAGCTGTTTTTT | CASSLTGGSHTGELFF
. | TRBJ1-3 | TRBV9 | . | TGTGCCAGCAGCGTAGGTCGGGTTGGAAACACCATATATTTT | CASSVGRVGNTIYF
. | TRBJ2-3 | TRBV5-4 | TRBD2 | TGTGCCAGCAGCATCCTAGCGGGGGCTAGCACAGATACGCAGTATTTT | CASSILAGASTDTQYF
. | TRBJ1-2 | TRBV27 | . | TGTGCCAGCAGTTTAAAGTCCTTCGCTAACTATGGCTACACCTTC | CASSLKSFANYGYTF
. | TRBJ1-1 | TRBV2 | . | TGTGCCAGCAGCGGTACAGGGCTGAACACTGAAGCTTTCTTT | CASSGTGLNTEAFF
. | TRBJ1-6 | TRBV7-9 | . | TGTGCCAGCAGCTTAGCTGGCCCCTATGCCCTCCACTTT | CASSLAGPYALHF
. | TRBJ2-3 | TRBV5-1 | . | TGCGCCAGCAGCGTCCTAGAAGATACGCAGTATTTT | CASSVLEDTQYF
. | TRBJ1-6 | TRBV2 | TRBD1 | TGTGCCAGCAGTGGTCGGCCAGCGGACAGGGAATTTAAGTTCCGATATAATTCACCCCTCCACTTT | CASSGRPADREFKFRYNSPLHF
. | TRBJ1-2 | TRBV5-1 | . | TGCGCCAGCAGCGCCATTCTAGGGGCCGGCGACTATGGCTACACCTTC | CASSAILGAGDYGYTF
medium-sized | TRBJ1-5 | TRBV6-1 | . | TGTGCCAGCAGCACAGGTTACGGAGGCAATCAGCCCCAGCATTTT | CASSTGYGGNQPQHF
. | TRBJ2-7 | TRBV9 | TRBD1 | TGTGCCAGCAGCGTCTCAGGGGGCACAGACGAGCAGTACTTC | CASSVSGGTDEQYF
. | TRBJ1-1 | TRBV4-2 | . | TGTGCCAGCAGCCGTCGGGGGAACACTGAAGCTTTCTTT | CASSRRGNTEAFF
. | TRBJ2-1 | TRBV4-2 | TRBD2 | TGTGCCAGCAGCCACCCCGGGACTAGCGGGGAAAATGAGCAGTTCTTC | CASSHPGTSGENEQFF
. | TRBJ2-3 | TRBV11-2 | TRBD2 | TGTGCCAGCAGCTTTAGCGGGGCCCTACCTAGCACAGATACGCAGTATTTT | CASSFSGALPSTDTQYF
. | TRBJ2-5 | TRBV7-9 | . | TGTGCCAGCAGCTTATCCCTTCCGGGAGAGACCCAGTACTTC | CASSLSLPGETQYF
few | TRBJ1-5 | TRBV30 | . | TGTGCCTGGAGCATCGGGGACAATCAGCCCCAGCATTTT | CAWSIGDNQPQHF
. | TRBJ2-3 | TRBV7-2 | . | TGTGCCAGCAGCCCAGGAGGTTTCACGGCGACAGATACGCAGTATTTT | CASSPGGFTATDTQYF
. | TRBJ2-5 | TRBV6-5 | TRBD2 | TGTGCCAGCAGTTTCCGGACTAGGGAAGAGACCCAGTACTTC | CASSFRTREETQYF
. | TRBJ1-2 | TRBV16 | . | TGTGCCAGCAGCAAATCCCAGAACTATGGCTACACCTTC | CASSKSQNYGYTF
. | TRBJ2-2 | TRBV10-2 | . | TGCGCCAGCAAGGCCGGGGAGCTGTTTTTT | CASKAGELFF
few | TRBJ1-3 | TRBV9 | . | TGTGCCAGCAGCCGGGACGGTGCTACTGGAAACACCATATATTTT | CASSRDGATGNTIYF
. | TRBJ2-1 | TRBV4-1 | . | TGCGCCAGCAGCCAAGATCGCGTCTCCTACAATGAGCAGTTCTTC | CASSQDRVSYNEQFF
. | TRBJ2-6 | TRBV9 | TRBD1 | TGTGCCAGCAGCGCCCAGGGACAGCCTGGGGCCAACGTCCTGACTTTC | CASSAQGQPGANVLTF
. | TRBJ1-1 | TRBV19 | . | TGTGCCAGTAGTTCCTCAGAGGCGAAGAACACTGAAGCTTTCTTT | CASSSSEAKNTEAFF
. | TRBJ2-1 | TRBV29-1 | TRBD2 | TGCAGCGTTGTAAGGGGACTAGCGGGGGCCGGGGAGCAGTTCTTC | CSVVRGLAGAGEQFF
. | TRBJ2-2 | TRBV6-5 | . | TGTGCCAGCAGTTCAGGGTTCACCGGGGAGCTGTTTTTT | CASSSGFTGELFF
. | TRBJ2-1 | TRBV7-2 | TRBD2 | TGTGCCAGCAGCCCAGACGGACTAGCCCCTTACAATGAGCAGTTCTTC | CASSPDGLAPYNEQFF
few | TRBJ1-6 | TRBV30 | . | TGTGCCTGGATGGGCAGGGGTAATTCACCCCTCCACTTT | CAWMGRGNSPLHF
. | TRBJ2-3 | TRBV5-4 | TRBD1 | TGTGCCAGCAGCTTGCCCCCGACAGGGGGTAGCACAGATACGCAGTATTTT | CASSLPPTGGSTDTQYF
. | TRBJ1-1 | TRBV15 | TRBD1 | TGTGCCACCAGCAGCCTACGACAGGGTGAAGCTTTCTTT | CATSSLRQGEAFF
. | TRBJ2-1 | TRBV4-2 | TRBD2 | TGTGCCAGCAGCCCCCACTTGCGGGGGGAGCAGTTCTTC | CASSPHLRGEQFF
. | TRBJ2-5 | TRBV5-1 | . | TGCGCCAGCAGCTTGGAGGGGCCGCTATTTGACCAAGAGACCCAGTACTTC | CASSLEGPLFDQETQYF
. | TRBJ2-1 | TRBV6-4 | TRBD1 | TGTGCCAGCAGTGAGACTACAGGGGACAATGAGCAGTTCTTC | CASSETTGDNEQFF
few | TRBJ1-1 | TRBV5-1 | TRBD1 | TGCGCCAGCAGCCGTCAGCCCCCCGGGACAGGGGGCACTGAAGCTTTCTTT | CASSRQPPGTGGTEAFF
. | TRBJ1-3 | TRBV25-1 | . | TGTGCCAGCAGTGAATACAGTCGGGACACCATATATTTT | CASSEYSRDTIYF
. | TRBJ2-7 | TRBV7-2 | . | TGTGCCAGCAGCTTAGTTTTGAACTACGAGCAGTACTTC | CASSLVLNYEQYF
. | TRBJ2-3 | TRBV9 | . | TGTGCCAGCAGCGTCCCCTCACAGGATACGCAGTATTTT | CASSVPSQDTQYF
once | TRBJ1-5 | TRBV27 | TRBD1 | TGTGCCAGCAGTTTTAACGCCGGGACAGGGCCTAATCAGCCCCAGCATTTT | CASSFNAGTGPNQPQHF